The present T cell receptor (beta chain) was sequenced within a study of PD-L1 blockade in urothelial cancer. Study context: Males with bladder-origin urothelial cancer constituted about 85% of the roughly 29 patients. Findings and caveats of the study: The study found that durable-benefit patients expanded tumor-associated blood clones more at 3 weeks.

Described time point: peripheral blood 6 weeks after treatment start. The trim removed 8 bases at V and 2 bases at J, leaving 10 bases unmatched. Germline V gene sequence: CDR1 MNHNS, CDR2 SASEGT. The CDR3 has 15 residues. Assay used: immunoSEQ multiplex PCR; TCRdb lists only in-frame clones, some missing. The sample consists of 45,000 to 50,000 clones, approximately 78% of them appearing once. On this clone: Its antigen is not identified.

This sample comprised PBMCs, obtained around atezolizumab (anti-PD-L1) treatment. The genes are TRBV6-1 and TRBJ2-5; 8 positions agree with TRBD1. The TCR comes from a man between 65 and 85 years old with urothelial cancer. Here the CDR3 reads CASLGDRGSQETQYF. The CDR3 DNA reads TGTGCCAGCCTCGGAGACAGGGGCTCGCAAGAGACCCAGTACTTC.